This T cell receptor beta chain was retrieved from a study of identical twins (dated by TCRdb to about 2016). At the level of the whole study: TCR alpha and beta repertoires from monozygotic twins, unrelated adults of various ages and cord blood were deep-sequenced to test whether fetal clonotypes persist. Replicate twin experiments were performed at different times using different library preparation protocols to rule out contamination. What the work shows at the level of the full study, not this receptor alone: In monozygotic twins, recombination models systematically underestimated out-of-frame TCR alpha sharing, but the models matched the sharing seen between unrelated individuals. Fewer insertions were carried by abundant cord blood beta clonotypes, a similar but weaker trend appeared in young adult naive repertoires, and no such trend appeared in memory repertoires. The excess sharing between twins in beta out-of-frame sequences was weaker because fewer shared sequences reduced the signal-to-noise ratio. Because the same donors could not be followed over many years, the conclusions relied on cross-sectional statistical analysis. Invariant T cells such as MAIT and iNKT could partly confound zero-insertion analyses, although diverse VJ usage argued against such confounding for most clonotypes. Compared with coincidental sharing between unrelated individuals, an excess of low generation-probability sequences was observed among out-of-frame TCR alpha sequences shared between twins.

Its CDR3 holds 15 amino acids, cysteine through phenylalanine. Kept here is only the CDR3 DNA, which spans 45 bases and is read in frame from base 1. Germline trimming amounts to 8 bases on V and 2 bases on J, with 12 as the count of junction bases outside the gene matches. This clonotype was counted ten times or more. Its antigen is not yet known. Base qualities are missing; no much larger clone stands one base away. Only healthy Caucasian donors were included. The twin cohort consisted of three pairs of female monozygotic twins, all aged roughly 18 to 29 years. The RNA used for TCR libraries was isolated from peripheral blood mononuclear cells. Libraries were constructed by 5' RACE. TCRdb shows the sequencer as Illumina HiSeq 2000. Template switching added a universal primer binding site, and the final cDNA carried a unique molecular identifier that allowed TCR cDNA molecules to be counted accurately. First-strand cDNA for TCR alpha and beta chains was synthesized from specific primers in the conserved constant-segment region. Each cDNA library was double barcoded, with a SMART-Mk sample barcode plus Illumina barcodes, to control for contamination. Two successive PCR steps introduced TruSeq adapter sequences along with Illumina sample barcodes. The Illumina HiSeq platform was used with custom primers to sequence TCR alpha and beta cDNA libraries. The source study handled its data this way. Raw reads were processed with MiGEC to extract unique molecular identifiers, and MiXCR was used to determine CDR3 positions. For each individual, recombination models were inferred using an EM algorithm with the repgenHMM and IGoR tools. Shared clonotypes were analyzed with the tcR package in R, and sharing was normalized by the product of cloneset sizes. To study raw recombination free of thymic and clonal selection effects, out-of-frame nonproductive sequences were analyzed. The public sequencing data were trimmed at Q25 with fastp and processed into clonotypes with MiXCR by TCRdb, which kept only in-frame beta chains. Here each entry gathers all rows of one CDR3 protein and keeps the most common genes and DNA. The V and J calls shown here were made by TCRdb, not taken from the authors' results. The sample table contains approximately 600,000 distinct CDR3 sequences; only one count was recorded for 9.6% of them. The leading ten clones occupy approximately 3% of the sample.

These records were also assigned to another study, of yellow fever vaccine responses in identical twins. The second study's authors report: The T cell response to vaccination in identical twins was reported by the authors to appear partly convergent and partly personalized. In identical twins, the study followed T cell clones that responded to the vaccine with precision.

The sequenced sample was PBMCs. Recombination joined TRBV12-3 or TRBV12-4 with TRBJ2-7, and TRBD1 aligns with 7 junction nucleotides. The clonotype comes from a woman aged 18-29 years in good health. The CDR3 region: CASSRGGQNTYEQYF. The DNA reads TGTGCCAGCTCCCGTGGGGGACAGAACACCTACGAGCAGTACTTC.